Here is one T cell receptor (beta chain) with its context. As yet, its antigen is unknown. The entry originates in a study of T cell responses to AZD1222 COVID-19 vaccine. Broader study findings: Across the whole spike, CD4 TCRs peaked at regions 160-218 and 743-854. In a largely white British group with more females than males, clonal diversity was possibly underestimated.

The data were produced by immunoSEQ multiplex PCR, yet TCRdb's version contains in-frame clones alone and is incomplete. The sample shows around 160,000 clones, roughly nine tenths of them seen only once. The CDR3 is made up of 17 amino acids. The germline V gene has CDR1 KGHSH and CDR2 LQKENI. J gave up 5 bases and V 0 bases, and 12 bases lay outside the gene matches. Second doses that came at about 4 or about 12 weeks were put together. This sample comprised peripheral blood, obtained 28 days after the second AZD1222 dose. This sequence joins TRBV18 and TRBJ1-1; 7 bases match TRBD1. The clonotype was recovered from an adult who received the AZD1222 COVID-19 vaccine. The CDR3 DNA reads as TGTGCCAGCTCACCACCGAGGACAGGAGGGGACAAAACTGAAGCTTTCTTT. It encodes CASSPPRTGGDKTEAFF.